The present T cell receptor (beta chain) was sequenced within a study of tumor and adjacent non-tumor tissue in lung cancer. As to this clonotype: An end of the junction differs from the germline gene, which may be a read error.

The CDR3 is 15 amino acids. CDR1 is SGHNT and CDR2 is YENEEA in the germline V gene. No cell sorting was done before RNA was extracted from the tissue. More than 3 cm separated this lung sample from the edge of the tumor. Three rounds of nested PCR, following a modified ARM-PCR protocol, produced the TCRbeta library. TCRdb processed the multiplex PCR reads anew with MiXCR; each CDR3 protein has one entry. Of about 67,000 distinct CDR3 sequences in the sample, 76% were seen once. The TCR comes from a man in his sixties with non-small cell lung cancer. Source material: distant non-tumor lung tissue. V is TRBV11-3 and J is TRBJ2-1; tentative D call: TRBD2 (5 bases). The CDR3 DNA follows: TGTGCCAACAGCCCAACTAGTGATCCGTACGATGAGCAGTTCTTC. This sequence encodes CANSPTSDPYDEQFF.